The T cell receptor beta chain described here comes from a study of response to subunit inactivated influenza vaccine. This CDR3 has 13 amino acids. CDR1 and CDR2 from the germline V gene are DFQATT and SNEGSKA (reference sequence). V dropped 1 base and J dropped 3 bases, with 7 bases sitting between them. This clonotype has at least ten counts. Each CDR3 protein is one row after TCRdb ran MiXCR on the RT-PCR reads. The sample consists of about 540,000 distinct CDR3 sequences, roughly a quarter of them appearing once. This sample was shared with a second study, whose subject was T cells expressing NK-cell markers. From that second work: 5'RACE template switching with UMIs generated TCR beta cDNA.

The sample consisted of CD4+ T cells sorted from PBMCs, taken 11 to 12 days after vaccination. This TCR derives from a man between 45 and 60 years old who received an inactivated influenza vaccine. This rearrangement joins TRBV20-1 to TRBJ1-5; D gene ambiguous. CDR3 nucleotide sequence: TGCAGTGCTAGAGTGGCAGTCAATCAGCCCCAGCATTTT. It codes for CSARVAVNQPQHF.